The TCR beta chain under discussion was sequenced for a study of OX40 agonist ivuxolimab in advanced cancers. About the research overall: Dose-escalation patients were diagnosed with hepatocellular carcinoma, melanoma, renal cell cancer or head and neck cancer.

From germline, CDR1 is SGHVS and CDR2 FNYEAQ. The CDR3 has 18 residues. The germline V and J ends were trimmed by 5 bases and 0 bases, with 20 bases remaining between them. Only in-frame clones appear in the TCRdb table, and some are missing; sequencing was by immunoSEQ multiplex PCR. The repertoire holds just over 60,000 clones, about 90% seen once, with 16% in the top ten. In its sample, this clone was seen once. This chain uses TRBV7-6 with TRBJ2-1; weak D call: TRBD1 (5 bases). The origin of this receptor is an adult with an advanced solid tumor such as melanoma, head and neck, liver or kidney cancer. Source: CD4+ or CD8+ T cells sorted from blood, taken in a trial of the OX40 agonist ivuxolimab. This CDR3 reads CASSKITGSISSYNEQFF. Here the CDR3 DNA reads TGTGCCAGCAGCAAGATTACAGGTTCAATAAGCTCCTACAATGAGCAGTTCTTC. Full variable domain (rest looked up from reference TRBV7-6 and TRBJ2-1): GAGVSQSPRYKVTKRGQDVALRCDPISGHVSLYWYRQALGQGPEFLTYFNYEAQQDKSGLPNDRFSAERPEGSISTLTIQRTEQRDSAMYRCASSKITGSISSYNEQFFGPGTRLTVL.